These 5 T cell receptor beta chains originate from one sample sequenced in a study of PD-1 blockade in classical Hodgkin lymphoma. Assay used: immunoSEQ multiplex PCR; TCRdb lists only in-frame clones, some missing. This table has 5,500 to 6,500 clones, around 73% appearing once. Time point of the sample: cycle 4 day 1 (C4D1), after less than seven weeks of nivolumab. Each of the patients experienced relapse following autologous stem cell transplantation, and their brentuximab vedotin exposure differed. CD8+ T cell isolation from thawed PBMCs was performed by magnetic negative selection. Sequencing was performed on CD8+ T cells from blood, taken before the fourth cycle of nivolumab. These receptors all stem from a human donor with classical Hodgkin lymphoma.

DNA of the CDR3: TGTGCCAGCAGCTCCCCAGGGGCGAAAAGCTCCTACGAGCAGTACTTC. This translates into CASSSPGAKSSYEQYF. The V and J genes are TRBV7-9 and TRBJ2-5; possible D gene TRBD1, 6 bases. The J call may not be correct, given that the DNA end is closer to TRBJ2-7. The CDR3 runs 16 residues. Germline V gives CDR1 SEHNR, CDR2 FQNEAQ (reference sequence).

The chain is built from TRBV14 and TRBJ2-7, with a possible D match to TRBD2 (6 bases). The V gene lost 1 base and the J gene lost 4 bases, with 17 bases spanning the gap. Per the germline V gene, CDR1 is SGHDN and CDR2 is FVKESK. The CDR3 sequence is 16 residues long. For the CDR3, the DNA is TGTGCCAGCAGCCAAGGGCGTAGCGGAGCAGAATACGAGCAGTACTTC. This translates into CASSQGRSGAEYEQYF. Combining the CDR3 with reference TRBV14 and TRBJ2-7 gives the whole variable domain EAGVTQFPSHSVIEKGQTVTLRCDPISGHDNLYWYRRVMGKEIKFLLHFVKESKQDESGMPNNRFLAERTGGTYSTLKVQPAELEDSGVYFCASSQGRSGAEYEQYFGPGTRLTVT.

The chain recombines TRBV7-8 with TRBJ1-1, with D possibly being TRBD1 (5 bases). Germline V gene lookup returns CDR1 SGHVS and CDR2 FQNEAQ. Trimming took 1 base from V and 0 from J, leaving 9 bases between them. CDR3 length: 15 residues. The CDR3 spells CASSLGRGMNTEAFF. The CDR3 DNA reads as TGTGCCAGCAGCTTAGGGCGGGGCATGAACACTGAAGCTTTCTTT.

This clone has a single count. V and J are TRBV19 and TRBJ2-2, with TRBD2 as a possible D gene (5 bases). Trimming removed 6 bases from V and 8 bases from J, with 10 bases in between. CDR1 LNHDA and CDR2 SQIVND come from the germline V gene (reference sequence). This CDR3 comprises 12 residues. The CDR3 DNA sequence: TGTGCCAGTAGCCCGGACTGGGGGGAGCTGTTTTTT. Encoded protein: CASSPDWGELFF. The full variable domain, with the rest looked up from reference TRBV19 and TRBJ2-2, is DGGITQSPKYLFRKEGQNVTLSCEQNLNHDAMYWYRQDPGQGLRLIYYSQIVNDFQKGDIAEGYSVSREKKESFPLTVTSAQKNPTAFYLCASSPDWGELFFGEGSRLTVL.

This clone came up once. The chain uses TRBV5-6 and TRBJ2-4; perhaps TRBD1 as D (5 bases). V was pared by 0 bases and J by 8 bases, with 12 bases between. The CDR3 consists of 14 residues. Germline V gives CDR1 SGHDT, CDR2 YYEEEE. CDR3 DNA: TGTGCCAGCAGCTTGGGGCAGGGTGTGGACATTCAGTACTTC. Encoded protein: CASSLGQGVDIQYF.